The subject of this entry is one T cell receptor (beta chain). Reverse transcription used roughly 0.45 to 1 ug RNA and random hexamers. Amplification of the TCR beta CDR3 was carried out by immunoSEQ multiplex PCR, which spanned a total of 54 Vbeta and 13 Jbeta segments. TCRdb fed the immunoSEQ multiplex PCR reads into MiXCR, producing one record per CDR3 protein. Of about 210,000 distinct CDR3 sequences listed, around 96% were seen once; the top ten hold less than 0.095%. The sample belongs to a study of CD8 T cells in Susac syndrome. The authors sequenced TCR beta from blood CD8+ and CD4+ T cells. Trimming took 4 bases from V and 1 from J; bases not matched to a gene: 4. The CDR3 contains 14 residues. Germline lookup yields CDR1 SGHRS and CDR2 YFSETQ.

The chain links TRBV5-1 to TRBJ2-5; TRBD2 aligns across 7 bases. The sequenced sample was CD4+ T cells from PBMCs. This sequence originates from a human donor with multiple sclerosis. CDR3: CASSLLAVQETQYF. The DNA for the CDR3 is TGCGCCAGCAGCCTCCTAGCGGTCCAAGAGACCCAGTACTTC.